The source of this T cell receptor beta chain is a study of cytomegalovirus exposure and HLA in healthy donors. Study summary: Around 200 million T cells yielded 100 million to 130 million unique TCR beta sequences, as an earlier analysis found. The study's early data release held roughly 90 million unique TCRs from HLA-typed donors.

The study's findings and limits: A later analysis by the authors found several of the most significant clusters apparently linked to common viral pathogens. Productive status was seen about 87% or about 30% of the time for most TCR beta V segments in an earlier analysis.

After removal of 6 bases from V and 3 bases from J, the junction contained 8 bases not matched to a gene. CDR1 and CDR2 from the germline V gene are SGHRS and YFSETQ. The CDR3 extends over 16 amino acids. Worth noting for this clone: The antigen remains unidentified.

PCR was performed using 60 Vbeta and 13 Jbeta primers. This table comes from immunoSEQ multiplex PCR, and its TCRdb copy is limited to in-frame clones, with some not included. The data show roughly 150,000 clones, with roughly 77% seen just once and about 4.4% held by the top ten. The source material was PBMCs. The source of this sequence is a man younger than 40 in good health. V is TRBV5-1 and J is TRBJ1-4; the match to TRBD1 covers 10 bases. DNA of the CDR3: TGCGCCAGCACCCAGGGACAGGGGTCGGCTAATGAAAAACTGTTTTTT. Residues: CASTQGQGSANEKLFF.